A single sample is the source of the 12 T cell receptor beta chains below, sequenced in a study of breast tumors, draining lymph nodes, adjacent tissues. TCRdb analysed the multiplex PCR reads with MiXCR anew, one entry per CDR3 protein. Of 17,000 or so distinct CDR3 sequences listed, roughly 63% are singletons. Sequencing input: tumor-adjacent breast tissue. These receptor sequences come from a female donor with breast cancer. Some clones in this sample may be carry-over from other donors' samples.

The gene calls are TRBV7-3 and TRBJ2-3, with D possibly TRBD2 on 6 matching bases. In germline, CDR1 is SGHTA, CDR2 FQGTGA. The CDR3 is made up of 16 amino acids. The V and J ends lost 5 bases and 1 base respectively, with 16 bases between them. CDR3 nucleotide sequence: TGTGCCAGCAGCCACCAACACTGGGGGGGCACAGATACGCAGTATTTT. This encodes CASSHQHWGGTDTQYF.

The chain carries TRBV11-2 and TRBJ2-3; D may be TRBD1 or TRBD2 (5 bases each). CDR1 and CDR2 (germline): SGHAT, FQNNGV. Trimming took 0 bases from V and 6 from J, leaving 19 bases between them. The length of the CDR3 is 17 residues. CDR3 bases: TGTGCCAGCAGCTTAGACCTCCCGGGACGCCCTCGGGATACGCAGTATTTT. Amino acid sequence: CASSLDLPGRPRDTQYF.

By frequency in the sample, this clonotype is medium-sized. This chain uses TRBV6-6 with TRBJ2-5, with 7 bases that match TRBD1. The germline gives CDR1 MNHNY, CDR2 SVGAGI (reference sequence). Trimming at V came to 6 bases and at J to 6 bases, leaving 13 bases not matched to a gene. The length of the CDR3 is 15 residues. CDR3 protein: CASRLRDSRMQTQYF. The CDR3 region has the DNA TGTGCCAGCAGATTAAGGGACAGTCGAATGCAGACCCAGTACTTC.

About this clonotype: The junction departs from germline at one end; a sequencing error may be responsible. The chain joins TRBV19 to TRBJ1-2, with a tentative D call TRBD1 (6 bases). The CDR3 extends over 17 amino acids. Germline V gene lookup returns CDR1 LNHDA and CDR2 SQIVND (reference sequence). The CDR3, as DNA: TGTGCCAGTAGTGTCCGGGGAAGGGGGGCTCCTGGCTATGGCTACCCCTTC. It codes for CASSVRGRGAPGYGYPF.

This clonotype was counted at least ten times. V gene TRBV18 combines with J gene TRBJ1-1; no reliable D call. The CDR3 covers 14 residues. The V end lost 3 bases, the J end lost 3 bases, and 11 bases lay between the germline ends. CDR1 is KGHSH, CDR2 LQKENI, per germline. CDR3: CASSPPTQYTEAFF. The CDR3 DNA reads TGTGCCAGCTCACCCCCTACGCAGTACACTGAAGCTTTCTTT.

There are many counts of this clonotype. A much larger clone lies one base from this, so it may be a read error. The CDR3 coding sequence is TGTGCCAGCAGTCAAGGAGGGCAAGTTAATCAGCCCCAGCATTTT. Its protein product is CASSQGGQVNQPQHF. V and J are TRBV6-1 and TRBJ1-5; no firm D call. The CDR3 is 15 residues long. Germline V gene data show CDR1 as MNHNS and CDR2 as SASEGT. Trimming left V 5 bases short and J 4 bases short, with 15 bases between.

The rearrangement uses TRBV11-2 and TRBJ1-6, with 7 positions matching TRBD1. This CDR3 has 15 amino acids. CDR1 and CDR2 (germline): SGHAT, FQNNGV. J was trimmed by 9 bases and V by 2 bases; bases with no gene match: 7. This chain's CDR3 is CASSLSPTGVSPLHF. Written as DNA, the CDR3 is TGTGCCAGCAGCTTAAGTCCTACAGGGGTTTCACCCCTCCACTTT.

The gene calls are TRBV20-1 and TRBJ2-7, with no clear D. From germline, CDR1 is DFQATT and CDR2 SNEGSKA (reference sequence). The V end lost 0 bases, the J end lost 2 bases, and 5 bases lay between the germline ends. The CDR3 has 12 amino acids. The CDR3 protein is CSARDAAYEQYF. The DNA of the CDR3 is TGCAGTGCTAGAGATGCCGCCTACGAGCAGTACTTC.

J is TRBJ2-7 and V is TRBV9, with 13 bases aligning to TRBD2. CDR1 is SGDLS, CDR2 YYNGEE, per germline. There are 14 residues in the CDR3. The trim removed 5 bases at V and 5 bases at J, leaving 4 bases unmatched. CDR3 sequence (DNA): TGTGCCAGCAGTTACGGGACTAGCGGGGACGAGCAGTACTTC. Translated, it gives CASSYGTSGDEQYF.

Ten or more counts support this clonotype. This chain uses TRBV5-6 with TRBJ2-5, with 10 bases fitting TRBD1. Germline V gene data show CDR1 as SGHDT and CDR2 as YYEEEE. This CDR3 spans 16 amino acids. V trimming: 5 bases; J trimming: 5 bases; junction bases outside the gene matches: 12. CDR3 sequence: CASSSSGQGSGETQYF. CDR3 bases: TGTGCCAGCAGTTCATCGGGACAGGGGTCCGGGGAGACCCAGTACTTC.

The chain employs TRBV7-9 and TRBJ2-2; 10 nucleotides align to TRBD2. With V trimmed by 1 base and J by 1 base, 3 bases remained unmatched. Germline V gives CDR1 SEHNR, CDR2 FQNEAQ (reference sequence). The CDR3 consists of 17 residues. The CDR3 loop is CASSLGASGGNTGELFF. The CDR3, as DNA: TGTGCCAGCAGCTTAGGCGCTAGCGGGGGGAACACCGGGGAGCTGTTTTTT. The variable domain in full, with the rest retrieved from reference TRBV7-9 and TRBJ2-2, is DTGVSQNPRHKITKRGQNVTFRCDPISEHNRLYWYRQTLGQGPEFLTYFQNEAQLEKSRLLSDRFSAERPKGSFSTLEIQRTEQGDSAMYLCASSLGASGGNTGELFFGEGSRLTVL.

This chain links TRBV29-1 with TRBJ2-1, with 9 bases identical to TRBD1. CDR1 SQVTM and CDR2 ANQGSEA come from the germline V gene. This CDR3 contains 14 residues. V shed 7 bases, J shed 6 bases, and the junction held 10 bases outside the gene matches. The CDR3 protein is CSAPGTGNVNEQFF. The CDR3 coding sequence is TGCAGCGCACCCGGGACAGGGAACGTCAATGAGCAGTTCTTC.